Reported below is one T cell receptor beta chain. What it recognizes is unknown. Germline V CDR1 and CDR2: SGHTA, FQGNSA. V was pared by 5 bases and J by 5 bases, with 18 bases between. This CDR3 contains 16 residues. This sample is part of a study of T cell responses to AZD1222 COVID-19 vaccine. Study-level findings and limits: Possibly, clonal diversity was underestimated; donors were largely white British and included more females.

Produced via immunoSEQ multiplex PCR; TCRdb's table is partial and in-frame only. The sample includes 150,000 or so clones, about nine tenths seen only once; the top ten take roughly 1.9%. The receptor was derived from an adult in good health. Sequencing used peripheral blood, obtained on day 0 of AZD1222 vaccination. This rearrangement joins TRBV7-2 to TRBJ2-2; possible D gene TRBD2, 5 bases. Here the CDR3 DNA reads TGTGCCAGCAGCCCGAGCATGGCTAGCTGGACCGGGGAGCTGTTTTTT. Translating gives CASSPSMASWTGELFF.